The subject of this entry is one T cell receptor (beta chain). Its cognate antigen has yet to be identified. No qualities accompany the bases; no much larger clone lies one base away. This specimen's time point label, interpreted: baseline before first vaccination. Vaccinee samples came from UK trials COV001 and COV002, including a single-blind randomized controlled phase 2/3 trial of AZD1222 (ChAdOx1 nCoV-19) in healthy adults. Trial participant PBMC samples were collected at day 0 and day 28 after the second dose for TCRbeta chain sequencing. These data are taken from a study of T cell responses to AZD1222 COVID-19 vaccine (dated by TCRdb to about 2021). In the study overall: AZD1222 recipients whose second dose came at about 4 weeks and those whose second dose came at about 12 weeks were combined into one group, since spike-specific TCR depth and breadth did not differ between the two schedules. A total of 230 to 250 trial participants underwent TCR sequencing, of whom 200 to 220 received two doses of AZD1222 and about 26 received two doses of the MenACWY control vaccine. Enrollment into the trials was organized by age into subgroups of 18-55, 56-69 and 70-plus years, and those subgroups contained roughly 150, 30 and 60 TCR-sequenced participants, respectively. What the research found in general, with its limitations: Because no samples from the day 14 peak response were available, repertoires could be characterized only after the peak T cell response. A significant rise in spike-specific TCR breadth and depth was observed after two AZD1222 doses relative to day 0 and relative to MenACWY recipients. CD4 TCRs associated with the vaccine covered the entire spike protein, and the dominant responses were in regions 160-218 and 743-854. Conclusions about previously exposed vaccinees were limited because only six or seven AZD1222 recipients were SARS-CoV-2 seropositive at baseline. Participants were mostly white British, with more females than males. The authors suggested clonal diversity may have been underestimated. Nearly half of unique spike-specific TCRs reportedly recognized epitopes outside regions mutated in the B.1.351 and B.1.1.7 variants. In the small 56-69-year group, the increase in depth fell short of significance, most likely because of low power.

The CDR3 regions of human TCRbeta chains were subjected to immunosequencing. The paper's processing steps were these. Repertoire TCRs were checked for matches against a reference library of SARS-CoV-2-specific TCRs that had been generated using the MIRA antigen-specificity platform. Breadth meant the fraction of unique TCRs that were SARS-CoV-2-associated, whereas depth meant the fraction of total T cells that were SARS-CoV-2-associated. Using the MIRA data, each spike-specific TCR was assigned both to the spike region to which the TCR was reactive and to a CD4 or CD8 class. Log10-transformed breadth and depth values were compared by one-way ANOVA with Sidak's multiple comparisons tests. TCRdb re-hosts the immuneACCESS table, in-frame sequences only. Its copies lack some clones; in the studies checked, an unresolved V gene accounts for under half of them, and the cause for the rest is not known. V, J and clone size derive from that table, while D and trimming were established from the DNA sequence. Here the sample has 95,000 to 150,000 clones; roughly nine tenths occur a single time. The leading ten clones occupy about 4.1% of the sample.

From the cysteine up to the phenylalanine, the CDR3 has a length of 16 residues. CDR3 DNA is the only sequence kept; it has 48 bases, read in frame from the first base. For CDR1 and CDR2, the germline V gene (reference sequence) lists LNHDA and SQIVND. The germline V end is reduced by 5 bases and the J end by 4 bases; junction bases left unmatched: 11. The sequenced sample was peripheral blood, obtained on day 0 of AZD1222 vaccination. The chain links TRBV19 with TRBJ2-4; 7 bases in the middle match TRBD1. The TCR sequence derives from an adult in good health. CDR3 loop: CASSDPGQGVKNIQYF. The DNA is TGTGCCAGTAGTGACCCGGGGCAGGGGGTAAAAAACATTCAGTACTTC.